These 7 T cell receptor beta chains came from one sample sequenced in a study of blood T cell repertoires in COVID-19 (dated by TCRdb to the early 2020s). Receptor libraries were prepared by the immunoSEQ multiplex PCR assay. In TCRdb, the immuneACCESS table is reduced to in-frame sequences with V and J assigned. These tables do not hold every clone; where another copy was compared, an unresolved V gene accounts for under half, and the others remain unexplained. This sample lists about 300,000 clones; 75% to 90% were detected once. In total, the top ten clones hold about 5.2% of the sample. Specimen: PBMCs or T cells enriched from blood (not recorded which). These receptors all stem from a man between 60 and 75 years old who had recovered from COVID-19.

V is TRBV24-1 and J is TRBJ1-2; TRBD1 agrees at 12 bases. Germline-derived CDR1 and CDR2 are KGHDR and SFDVKD. This CDR3 spans 18 amino acids. Unmatched junction bases numbered 14, after V lost 4 bases and J lost 6 bases. CDR3 sequence reads: CATSDTSIGTGGRDGYTF. As DNA, the CDR3 is TGTGCCACCAGTGACACCTCGATCGGGACAGGGGGCCGGGATGGCTACACCTTC.

The chain combines TRBV11-3 with TRBJ2-5; 7 bases agree with TRBD2. CDR1 is SGHNT, CDR2 YENEEA, per germline. This CDR3 spans 16 amino acids. V shed 1 base, J shed 2 bases, and the junction held 7 bases outside the gene matches. In DNA, the CDR3 is TGTGCCAGCAGCTTAGGTGGAGCGGGATCACAAGAGACCCAGTACTTC. Translated, it gives CASSLGGAGSQETQYF.

This chain joins TRBV18 and TRBJ2-6, with TRBD1 matching over 9 bases. V dropped 3 bases and J dropped 0; count of bases not matched to a gene: 6. CDR1 is KGHSH and CDR2 is LQKENI in the germline V gene. This CDR3 is built from 18 residues. CDR3 amino acids: CASSPRTGDSSGANVLTF. CDR3 DNA: TGTGCCAGCTCACCCAGGACAGGGGATAGCTCTGGGGCCAACGTCCTGACTTTC.

The rearrangement joins TRBV5-1 to TRBJ1-1; no definite D call. Trimming stripped 4 bases from V and 1 base from J, with 14 bases between. The CDR3 has 15 amino acids. Germline CDR1 is SGHRS and CDR2 is YFSETQ. CDR3 DNA: TGCGCCAGCAGCGCCCCTGCGGACTGGAACACTGAAGCTTTCTTT. Residues: CASSAPADWNTEAFF. The full variable domain, completed using reference TRBV5-1 and TRBJ1-1, is KAGVTQTPRYLIKTRGQQVTLSCSPISGHRSVSWYQQTPGQGLQFLFEYFSETQRNKGNFPGRFSGRQFSNSRSEMNVSTLELGDSALYLCASSAPADWNTEAFFGQGTRLTVV.

This chain links TRBV5-1 with TRBJ2-7, with 7 bases identical to TRBD1. The CDR3 totals 16 residues. V trimming: 4 bases; J trimming: 2 bases; junction bases outside the gene matches: 12. Looked up from germline, CDR1 is SGHRS and CDR2 is YFSETQ. In DNA form, the CDR3 reads TGCGCCAGCAGCCGAAGCCGGGACAGCACCCCCTACGAGCAGTACTTC. Translated: CASSRSRDSTPYEQYF.

This chain connects TRBV5-1 to TRBJ2-2; tentative D call: TRBD1 (6 bases). The CDR3 consists of 15 residues. V was shortened by 6 bases and J by 0 bases, with 12 bases between the two germline ends. The V gene's germline CDR1 is SGHRS and CDR2 YFSETQ. In nucleotides, the CDR3 is TGCGCCAGCAAAAACAGGGAATCGAACACCGGGGAGCTGTTTTTT. Translation gives CASKNRESNTGELFF.

This clone was counted a few times. The chain has TRBV2 and TRBJ1-4; D not resolved. Germline-derived CDR1 and CDR2 are SNHLY and FYNNEI. The V end lost 4 bases, the J end lost 4 bases, and 13 bases lay between the germline ends. CDR3 size: 15 residues. The DNA of the CDR3 is TGTGCCAGCAGTGGATCTAGGCGGGGTAATGAAAAACTGTTTTTT. Protein: CASSGSRRGNEKLFF.